Below, one TCR beta chain is given with its context. The data stem from a study of blood T cell repertoires in COVID-19. Produced via immunoSEQ multiplex PCR; TCRdb's table is partial and in-frame only. The sample records a few hundred thousand clones, 70% to 85% being singletons. Sequences were obtained from peripheral blood. The sequence came from a man at least 80 years old with acute or convalescent COVID-19.

The CDR3 DNA reads TGTGCCAGCAGTTTCATCGGAGGAGCTTTCTTT. Its translation: CASSFIGGAFF. This sequence joins TRBV28 and TRBJ1-1; no definite D call. Trimming shortened V by 3 bases and J by 10 bases, and 9 bases separated the two germline ends. CDR3 size: 11 residues. In germline, CDR1 is MDHEN, CDR2 SYDVKM.